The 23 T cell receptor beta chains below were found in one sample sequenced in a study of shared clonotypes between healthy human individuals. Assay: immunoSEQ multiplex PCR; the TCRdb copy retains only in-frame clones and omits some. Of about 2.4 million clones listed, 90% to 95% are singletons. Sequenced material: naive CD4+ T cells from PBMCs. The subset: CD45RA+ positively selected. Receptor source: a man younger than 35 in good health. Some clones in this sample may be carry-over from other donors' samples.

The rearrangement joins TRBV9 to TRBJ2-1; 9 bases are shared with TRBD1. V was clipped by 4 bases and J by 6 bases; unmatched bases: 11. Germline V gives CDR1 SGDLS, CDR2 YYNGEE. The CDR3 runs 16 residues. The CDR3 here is CASSPEAGTGTNEQFF. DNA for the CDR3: TGTGCCAGCAGCCCTGAAGCCGGGACAGGGACCAATGAGCAGTTCTTC.

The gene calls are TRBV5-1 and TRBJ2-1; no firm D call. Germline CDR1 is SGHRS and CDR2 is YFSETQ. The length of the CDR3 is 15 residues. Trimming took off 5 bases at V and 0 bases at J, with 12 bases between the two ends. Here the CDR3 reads CASRGLSHSYNEQFF. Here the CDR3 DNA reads TGCGCCAGCAGAGGGCTATCCCACTCCTACAATGAGCAGTTCTTC.

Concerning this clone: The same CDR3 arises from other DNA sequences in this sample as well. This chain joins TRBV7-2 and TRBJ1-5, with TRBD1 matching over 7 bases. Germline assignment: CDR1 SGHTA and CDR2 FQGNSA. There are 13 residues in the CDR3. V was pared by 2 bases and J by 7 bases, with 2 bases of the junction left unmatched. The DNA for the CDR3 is TGTGCCAGCAGCTTAACAGGGGAGCAGCCCCAGCATTTT. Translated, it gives CASSLTGEQPQHF.

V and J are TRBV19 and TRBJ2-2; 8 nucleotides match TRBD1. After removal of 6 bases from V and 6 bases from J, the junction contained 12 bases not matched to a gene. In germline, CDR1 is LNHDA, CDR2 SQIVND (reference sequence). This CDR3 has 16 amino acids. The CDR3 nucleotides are TGTGCCAGTAGGCAGGGGGCCCTAGAATTGGCCGGGGAGCTGTTTTTT. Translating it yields CASRQGALELAGELFF.

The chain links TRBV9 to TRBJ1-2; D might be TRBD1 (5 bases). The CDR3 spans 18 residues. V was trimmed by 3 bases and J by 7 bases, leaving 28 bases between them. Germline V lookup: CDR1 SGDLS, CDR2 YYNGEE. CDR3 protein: CASSARQRPDYDAGGYTF. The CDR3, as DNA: TGTGCCAGCAGCGCTCGACAGCGGCCCGACTATGACGCAGGTGGCTACACCTTC.

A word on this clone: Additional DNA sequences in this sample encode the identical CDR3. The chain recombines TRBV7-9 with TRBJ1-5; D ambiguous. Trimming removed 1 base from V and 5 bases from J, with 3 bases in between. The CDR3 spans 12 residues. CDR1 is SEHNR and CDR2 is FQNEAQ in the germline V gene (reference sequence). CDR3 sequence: CASSLGDQPQHF. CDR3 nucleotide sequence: TGTGCCAGCAGCTTAGGGGATCAGCCCCAGCATTTT.

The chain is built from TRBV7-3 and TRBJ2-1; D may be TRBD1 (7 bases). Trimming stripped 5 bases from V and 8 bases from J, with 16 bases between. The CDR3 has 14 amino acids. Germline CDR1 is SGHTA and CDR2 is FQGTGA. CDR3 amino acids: CASSDPGGGDEQFF. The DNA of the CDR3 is TGTGCCAGCAGCGACCCAGGGGGAGGCGATGAGCAGTTCTTC.

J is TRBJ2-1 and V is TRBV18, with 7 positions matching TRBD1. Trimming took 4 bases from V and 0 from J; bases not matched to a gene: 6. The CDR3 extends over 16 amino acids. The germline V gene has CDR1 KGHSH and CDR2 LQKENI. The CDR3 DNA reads TGTGCCAGCTCACTCCAGACAGGGAGCTCCTACAATGAGCAGTTCTTC. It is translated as CASSLQTGSSYNEQFF.

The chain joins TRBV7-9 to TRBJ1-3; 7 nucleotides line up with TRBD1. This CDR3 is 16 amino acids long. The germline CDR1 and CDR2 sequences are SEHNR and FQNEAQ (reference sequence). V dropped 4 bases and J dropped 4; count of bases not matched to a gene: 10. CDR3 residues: CASSSDRDLAGNTIYF. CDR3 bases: TGTGCCAGCAGCTCTGACAGGGACCTTGCCGGAAACACCATATATTTT.

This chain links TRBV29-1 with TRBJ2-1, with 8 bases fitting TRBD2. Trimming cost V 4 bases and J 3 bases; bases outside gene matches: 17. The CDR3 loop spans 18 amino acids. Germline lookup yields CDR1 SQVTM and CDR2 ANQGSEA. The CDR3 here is CSVGGWASGHVGYNEQFF. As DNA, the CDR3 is TGCAGCGTTGGAGGGTGGGCTAGCGGGCACGTGGGCTACAATGAGCAGTTCTTC.

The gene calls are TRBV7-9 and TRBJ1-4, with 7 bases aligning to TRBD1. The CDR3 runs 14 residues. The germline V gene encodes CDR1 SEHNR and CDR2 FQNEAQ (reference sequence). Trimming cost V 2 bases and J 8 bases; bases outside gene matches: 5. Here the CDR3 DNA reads TGTGCCAGCAGCTTAAAGGGGGCGCGAGAAAAACTGTTTTTT. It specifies CASSLKGAREKLFF.

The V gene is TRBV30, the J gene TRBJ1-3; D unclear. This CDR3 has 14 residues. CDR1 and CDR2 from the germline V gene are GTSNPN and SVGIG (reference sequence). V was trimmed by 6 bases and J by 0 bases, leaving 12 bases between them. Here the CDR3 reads CACQTGNSGNTIYF. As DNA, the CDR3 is TGTGCCTGCCAAACGGGTAACTCTGGAAACACCATATATTTT.

The CDR3, as DNA: TGCGCCAGCAGCCAAGGTTACGGGGGCGCCTACGAGCAGTACTTC. Protein: CASSQGYGGAYEQYF. This sequence joins TRBV4-3 and TRBJ2-5; either TRBD1 or TRBD2 may fit D (6 bases each). The better agreement between TRBJ2-7 and the DNA end casts doubt on the J call. This CDR3 is built from 15 residues. Germline values: CDR1 LGHNA, CDR2 YSLEER.

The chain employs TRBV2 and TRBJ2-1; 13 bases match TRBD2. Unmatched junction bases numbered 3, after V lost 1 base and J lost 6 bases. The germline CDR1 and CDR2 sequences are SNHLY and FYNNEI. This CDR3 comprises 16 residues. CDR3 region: CASSEGLAGGFNEQFF. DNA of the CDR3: TGTGCCAGCAGTGAAGGACTAGCGGGAGGATTCAATGAGCAGTTCTTC.

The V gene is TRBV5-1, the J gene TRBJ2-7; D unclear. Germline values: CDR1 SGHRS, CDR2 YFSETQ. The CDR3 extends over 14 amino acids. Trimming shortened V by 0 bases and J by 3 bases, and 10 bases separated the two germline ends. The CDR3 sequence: CASSLALGNYEQYF. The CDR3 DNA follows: TGCGCCAGCAGCTTGGCCTTGGGAAACTACGAGCAGTACTTC.

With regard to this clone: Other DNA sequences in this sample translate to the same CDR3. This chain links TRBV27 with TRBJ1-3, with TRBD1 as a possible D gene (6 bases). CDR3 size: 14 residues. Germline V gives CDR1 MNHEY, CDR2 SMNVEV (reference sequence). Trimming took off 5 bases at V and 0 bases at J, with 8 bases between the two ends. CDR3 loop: CASSGTSSGNTIYF. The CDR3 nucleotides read TGTGCCAGCAGTGGGACATCCTCTGGAAACACCATATATTTT.

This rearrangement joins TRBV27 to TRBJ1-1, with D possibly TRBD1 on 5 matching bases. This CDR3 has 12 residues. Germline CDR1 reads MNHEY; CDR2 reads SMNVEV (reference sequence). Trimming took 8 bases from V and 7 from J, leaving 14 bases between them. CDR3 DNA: TGTGCCAGCCATAAGAAAGACAGTGAAGCTTTCTTT. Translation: CASHKKDSEAFF.

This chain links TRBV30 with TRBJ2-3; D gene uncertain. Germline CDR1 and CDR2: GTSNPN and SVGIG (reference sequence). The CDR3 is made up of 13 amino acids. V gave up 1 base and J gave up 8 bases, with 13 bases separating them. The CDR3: CAWSENPKGTQYF. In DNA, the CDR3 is TGTGCCTGGAGTGAGAATCCGAAAGGTACGCAGTATTTT.

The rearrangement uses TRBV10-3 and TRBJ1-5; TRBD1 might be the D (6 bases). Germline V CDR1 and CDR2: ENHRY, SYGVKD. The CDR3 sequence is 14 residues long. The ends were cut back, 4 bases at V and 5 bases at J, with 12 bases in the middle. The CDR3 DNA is TGTGCCATCAGTGCCCGAGAGGGGGATCAGCCCCAGCATTTT. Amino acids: CAISAREGDQPQHF.

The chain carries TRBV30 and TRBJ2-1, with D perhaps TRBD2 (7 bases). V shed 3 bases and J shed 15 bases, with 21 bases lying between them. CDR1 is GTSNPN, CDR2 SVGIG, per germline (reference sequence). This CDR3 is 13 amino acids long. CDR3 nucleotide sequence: TGTGCCTGGAGAAGGAATGGGGGGGCAGAGGGGTTCTTC. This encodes CAWRRNGGAEGFF.

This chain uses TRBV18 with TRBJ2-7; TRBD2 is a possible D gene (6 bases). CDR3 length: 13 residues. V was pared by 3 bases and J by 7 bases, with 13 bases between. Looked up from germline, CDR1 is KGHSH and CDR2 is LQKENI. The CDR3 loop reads CASSPPTREEQYF. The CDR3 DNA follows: TGTGCCAGCTCACCCCCGACCCGGGAGGAGCAGTACTTC. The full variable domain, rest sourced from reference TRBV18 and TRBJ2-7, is NAGVMQNPRHLVRRRGQEARLRCSPMKGHSHVYWYRQLPEEGLKFMVYLQKENIIDESGMPKERFSAEFPKEGPSILRIQQVVRGDSAAYFCASSPPTREEQYFGPGTRLTVT.

CDR3 amino acids: CATLSGQGNTEAFF. CDR3 DNA: TGTGCCACCCTATCCGGACAGGGGAACACTGAAGCTTTCTTT. This sequence joins TRBV10-3 and TRBJ1-1; 8 bases align to TRBD1. Germline CDR1 is ENHRY and CDR2 is SYGVKD. The CDR3 extends over 14 amino acids. Trimming at V came to 10 bases and at J to 1 base, leaving 8 bases not matched to a gene.

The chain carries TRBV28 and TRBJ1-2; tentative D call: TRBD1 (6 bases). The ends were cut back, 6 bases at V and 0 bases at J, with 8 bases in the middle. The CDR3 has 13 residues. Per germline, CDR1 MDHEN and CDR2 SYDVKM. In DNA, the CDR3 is TGTGCCAGCAGGGAGGGGGCTAACTATGGCTACACCTTC. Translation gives CASREGANYGYTF.